This entry lists 21 T cell receptor beta chains sequenced from one sample in a study of T-cell memory formation after mild COVID-19. TCRdb re-analysed the 5' RACE reads in MiXCR, keeping a single row per CDR3 protein. Of approximately 570,000 distinct CDR3 sequences listed, more than 15% are singletons. Sequencing used PBMCs or a T cell subset sorted from them (not recorded which). The origin of the receptors is an adult woman who had mild COVID-19 (a few samples of this study predate the infection). Cell type and time point are not known.

This chain connects TRBV3-1 to TRBJ2-5; D remains ambiguous. The V and J ends lost 1 base and 5 bases respectively, with 11 bases between them. Germline loops: CDR1 LGHDT, CDR2 YNNKEL (reference sequence). The CDR3 has 14 amino acids. The CDR3 region has the DNA TGTGCCAGCAGCCAAGTGGCGCGGAGTGAGACCCAGTACTTC. It codes for CASSQVARSETQYF.

The chain uses TRBV20-1 and TRBJ1-5; D not certain. CDR1 DFQATT and CDR2 SNEGSKA come from the germline V gene (reference sequence). The V and J ends lost 0 bases and 0 bases respectively, with 12 bases between them. The length of the CDR3 is 16 residues. The CDR3 nucleotides read TGCAGTGCTAGAGATCTAGGGCAGAATAGCAATCAGCCCCAGCATTTT. Protein sequence: CSARDLGQNSNQPQHF.

The gene calls are TRBV21-1 and TRBJ1-3; TRBD1 was called by the table and not checked on the DNA. TRBV21-1 is flagged as a pseudogene. The CDR3 has 16 amino acids. The CDR3 DNA reads TGTGCCAGCATCCCGAACGGGTGGCTCTCTGGAAACACCATGTATTTT. Residues: CASIPNGWLSGNTMYF.

V usage is TRBV7-2 and J usage is TRBJ1-2; D is undetermined. V was pared by 4 bases and J by 1 base, with 13 bases between. The CDR3 is 15 residues long. The germline CDR1 and CDR2 sequences are SGHTA and FQGNSA. CDR3 protein: CASSSFRRGNYGYTF. The CDR3 DNA reads as TGTGCCAGCAGCTCCTTCCGGCGGGGTAACTATGGCTACACCTTC. The entire variable domain, with the rest obtained from reference TRBV7-2 and TRBJ1-2, is as follows: GAGVSQSPSNKVTEKGKDVELRCDPISGHTALYWYRQSLGQGLEFLIYFQGNSAPDKSGLPSDRFSAERTGGSVSTLTIQRTQQEDSAVYLCASSSFRRGNYGYTFGSGTRLTVV.

This clonotype showed up just a few times. The chain joins TRBV5-1 to TRBJ2-1, with 7 nucleotides matching TRBD1. CDR3 length equals 17 residues. Germline V lookup: CDR1 SGHRS, CDR2 YFSETQ. V dropped 4 bases and J dropped 0; count of bases not matched to a gene: 10. The CDR3: CASSRTGARSSYNEQFF. The CDR3 nucleotides read TGCGCCAGCAGCCGCACAGGGGCCCGCTCCTCCTACAATGAGCAGTTCTTC.

Ten or more counts support this clonotype. The chain joins TRBV7-8 to TRBJ2-1; 12 positions agree with TRBD2. Trimming took 6 bases from V and 0 from J; bases not matched to a gene: 6. Per the germline V gene, CDR1 is SGHVS and CDR2 is FQNEAQ. The CDR3 runs 17 residues. The CDR3: CASSPQTSGGSYNEQFF. DNA of the CDR3: TGTGCCAGCAGTCCCCAGACTAGCGGGGGCTCCTACAATGAGCAGTTCTTC.

The gene calls are TRBV29-1 and TRBJ1-2; a possible D gene is TRBD1 (5 bases). The CDR3 is 14 residues long. Trimming took off 7 bases at V and 8 bases at J, with 23 bases between the two ends. Germline CDR1 SQVTM, CDR2 ANQGSEA. For the CDR3, the DNA is TGCAGCGCTTCTACAGGTATGCGCGCTGGAGGCTACACCTTC. Translation gives CSASTGMRAGGYTF.

This clonotype has just a few counts. The rearrangement links TRBV7-9 to TRBJ1-2; 9 bases are a match to TRBD1. The germline CDR1 and CDR2 sequences are SEHNR and FQNEAQ (reference sequence). The length of the CDR3 is 15 residues. Losses at the gene ends were 3 bases for V and 6 bases for J; bases not matched to a gene: 8. The DNA of the CDR3 is TGTGCCAGCAGCTTGGGAGGGTACAGGGGGCATGGCTACACCTTC. This translates into CASSLGGYRGHGYTF. The entire variable domain, with the rest obtained from reference TRBV7-9 and TRBJ1-2, is as follows: DTGVSQNPRHKITKRGQNVTFRCDPISEHNRLYWYRQTLGQGPEFLTYFQNEAQLEKSRLLSDRFSAERPKGSFSTLEIQRTEQGDSAMYLCASSLGGYRGHGYTFGSGTRLTVV.

The chain uses TRBV5-6 and TRBJ2-5; D perhaps matches TRBD1 (6 bases). The CDR3 has 14 amino acids. The germline CDR1 and CDR2 sequences are SGHDT and YYEEEE. V lost 0 bases, J lost 3 bases, and 9 bases lay in between. CDR3 coding DNA: TGTGCCAGCAGCTTGGCAGGGGACGAAGAGACCCAGTACTTC. It encodes CASSLAGDEETQYF.

This clonotype was detected ten times or more. The V gene is TRBV29-1, the J gene TRBJ2-5, with 9 bases fitting TRBD2. Germline values: CDR1 SQVTM, CDR2 ANQGSEA. V gave up 5 bases and J gave up 4 bases; unmatched junction bases: 5. The CDR3 consists of 13 residues. CDR3 sequence: CSVTREGGETQYF. The CDR3 bases are TGCAGCGTTACGCGGGAGGGCGGAGAGACCCAGTACTTC.

In its sample, this clonotype was seen a few times. The chain carries TRBV5-6 and TRBJ2-2; D is unclear. The CDR3 length is 13 residues. V lost 4 bases and J lost 6, with 10 bases in between. CDR1 and CDR2 from the germline V gene are SGHDT and YYEEEE. The CDR3 here is CASSPRHPGELFF. CDR3 sequence (DNA): TGTGCCAGCAGCCCCCGCCATCCCGGGGAGCTGTTTTTT.

This clonotype was detected only a few times. The chain employs TRBV5-1 and TRBJ2-5; D not resolved. Germline V gene sequence: CDR1 SGHRS, CDR2 YFSETQ. The CDR3 consists of 13 residues. V lost 1 base to trimming and J lost 5 bases, with 9 bases between them. CDR3 in amino acids: CASSLRRWETQYF. DNA of the CDR3: TGCGCCAGCAGCTTGAGGCGATGGGAGACCCAGTACTTC.

The chain is built from TRBV6-1 and TRBJ2-3; D possibly corresponds to TRBD2 (5 bases). V was clipped by 7 bases and J by 4 bases, with 12 bases between them. This CDR3 region has 13 residues. Germline CDR1 MNHNS, CDR2 SASEGT. CDR3: CASKGLAPDTQYF. DNA for the CDR3: TGTGCCAGCAAGGGTCTAGCCCCAGATACGCAGTATTTT.

V and J are TRBV19 and TRBJ2-2; 8 bases line up with TRBD1. V dropped 9 bases and J dropped 7; count of bases not matched to a gene: 10. This CDR3 has 14 residues. CDR1 is LNHDA, CDR2 SQIVND, per germline (reference sequence). This CDR3 is CASRDRSSFGELFF. The CDR3 nucleotides read TGTGCCAGCCGGGACAGGAGTTCGTTCGGGGAGCTGTTTTTT.

This chain links TRBV7-9 with TRBJ2-7, with D perhaps TRBD1 (5 bases). This CDR3 spans 14 amino acids. Per the germline V gene, CDR1 is SEHNR and CDR2 is FQNEAQ (reference sequence). V lost 7 bases to trimming and J lost 3 bases, with 16 bases between them. The CDR3, as DNA: TGTGCCAGCACCATAGGGGCTAACGGCTACGAGCAGTACTTC. Translating gives CASTIGANGYEQYF.

V usage is TRBV14 and J usage is TRBJ2-5; D tentatively reads TRBD1 or TRBD2 (5 bases each). The germline V and J ends were trimmed by 2 bases and 2 bases, with 12 bases remaining between them. The V gene's germline CDR1 is SGHDN and CDR2 FVKESK. The CDR3 has 15 residues. The CDR3, as DNA: TGTGCCAGCAGCCAATACCATGGGGGTCAAGAGACCCAGTACTTC. This gives the protein CASSQYHGGQETQYF.

This sequence joins TRBV27 and TRBJ2-6, with 8 positions matching TRBD1. The CDR3 length is 15 residues. Per the germline V gene, CDR1 is MNHEY and CDR2 is SMNVEV (reference sequence). V gave up 6 bases and J gave up 2 bases; unmatched junction bases: 3. The CDR3 sequence: CASSETGAGANVLTF. The DNA of the CDR3 is TGTGCCAGCAGCGAGACAGGGGCTGGGGCCAACGTCCTGACTTTC. Full variable domain (rest looked up from reference TRBV27 and TRBJ2-6): EAQVTQNPRYLITVTGKKLTVTCSQNMNHEYMSWYRQDPGLGLRQIYYSMNVEVTDKGDVPEGYKVSRKEKRNFPLILESPSPNQTSLYFCASSETGAGANVLTFGAGSRLTVL.

The chain is built from TRBV7-2 and TRBJ2-7; D may be TRBD2 (6 bases). CDR3 size: 17 residues. Germline V gives CDR1 SGHTA, CDR2 FQGNSA. Trimming removed 1 base at V and 3 bases at J, with 19 bases between. In DNA, the CDR3 is TGTGCCAGCAGCTTAGGTTTCGGGAGCAGGCCCCTCTACGAGCAGTACTTC. This sequence encodes CASSLGFGSRPLYEQYF.

This clonotype has a handful of counts. The chain has TRBV2 and TRBJ2-5, with no clear D. The CDR3 runs to 13 residues. Germline assignment: CDR1 SNHLY and CDR2 FYNNEI. V shed 10 bases and J shed 2 bases, with 14 bases lying between them. CDR3 region: CANGYGSQETQYF. For the CDR3, the DNA is TGTGCCAACGGTTACGGCAGTCAAGAGACCCAGTACTTC.

The chain couples TRBV19 to TRBJ2-6; 8 positions match TRBD2. This CDR3 is built from 17 residues. Per the germline V gene, CDR1 is LNHDA and CDR2 is SQIVND (reference sequence). The V gene end was trimmed by 3 bases and the J gene end by 0 bases; junction bases not matched to a gene: 4. The CDR3 DNA reads as TGTGCCAGTAGTATCACTAGCGGAACCTCTGGGGCCAACGTCCTGACTTTC. Its protein product is CASSITSGTSGANVLTF.

The CDR3 bases are TGTGCCAGCAGCGTAGCCGACGGTAATGAGCAGTTCTTC. This gives the protein CASSVADGNEQFF. The V call is TRBV9, the J call TRBJ2-1; D is undetermined. The CDR3 sequence is 13 residues long. V was pared by 0 bases and J by 7 bases, with 8 bases between. Germline loops: CDR1 SGDLS, CDR2 YYNGEE. Variable domain in full (rest from reference TRBV9 and TRBJ2-1): DSGVTQTPKHLITATGQRVTLRCSPRSGDLSVYWYQQSLDQGLQFLIQYYNGEERAKGNILERFSAQQFPDLHSELNLSSLELGDSALYFCASSVADGNEQFFGPGTRLTVL.